Below are 5 T cell receptor beta chains sequenced from a single sample in a study of OX40 agonist ivuxolimab in advanced cancers. Clones were read by immunoSEQ multiplex PCR, and TCRdb kept only the in-frame ones, dropping some. The data contain approximately 90,000 clones, about 90% of them singletons. The specimen was CD4+ or CD8+ T cells sorted from blood, collected in a trial of the OX40 agonist ivuxolimab. These receptors were taken from an adult with an advanced solid tumor such as melanoma, head and neck, liver or kidney cancer.

The rearrangement uses TRBV2 and TRBJ2-3, with D hard to call. V lost 10 bases and J lost 3, with 14 bases in between. Germline V gives CDR1 SNHLY, CDR2 FYNNEI. The CDR3 runs 13 residues. The CDR3 nucleotides read TGTGCCACCCAACCTCCAATGACAGATACGCAGTATTTT. Encoded protein: CATQPPMTDTQYF.

The chain uses TRBV19 and TRBJ1-2; D remains ambiguous. Germline V gene lookup returns CDR1 LNHDA and CDR2 SQIVND (reference sequence). The CDR3 has 15 amino acids. Trimming removed 3 bases from V and 8 bases from J, with 19 bases in between. The DNA for the CDR3 is TGTGCCAGTAGTATTGGCACTACTGCCAACTGGGGCTACACCTTC. Encoded protein: CASSIGTTANWGYTF.

This sequence joins TRBV27 and TRBJ2-3; 10 bases match TRBD2. With 6 bases clipped from V and 5 bases from J, the junction kept 2 bases outside the gene matches. Germline loops: CDR1 MNHEY, CDR2 SMNVEV (reference sequence). There are 13 residues in the CDR3. CDR3 in amino acids: CASSRTSGDTQYF. CDR3 coding DNA: TGTGCCAGCAGCCGGACTAGCGGAGATACGCAGTATTTT.

The chain couples TRBV28 to TRBJ1-5, with 11 bases identical to TRBD1. V was pared by 5 bases and J by 7 bases, with 7 bases of the junction left unmatched. The CDR3 consists of 15 residues. CDR1 and CDR2 from the germline V gene are MDHEN and SYDVKM. CDR3 DNA sequence: TGTGCCAGCAGTCCCTGGACAGGGGGCTCGCAGCCCCAGCATTTT. Protein product: CASSPWTGGSQPQHF.

This rearrangement joins TRBV28 to TRBJ1-5; D possibly corresponds to TRBD1 (5 bases). Trimming left V 5 bases short and J 0 bases short, with 17 bases between. CDR1 and CDR2 (germline): MDHEN, SYDVKM. The CDR3 is 17 residues long. CDR3 sequence reads: CASSLSRGIPSNQPQHF. For the CDR3, the DNA is TGTGCCAGCAGTCTCTCTCGGGGGATTCCTAGCAATCAGCCCCAGCATTTT.